Presented here are 12 T cell receptor beta chains from one specimen sequenced in a study of cytomegalovirus exposure and HLA in healthy donors (dated by TCRdb to between 2016 and 2019). Library creation used the immunoSEQ multiplex PCR assay. For the multiplex PCR, a mixture combining 60 forward primers for TCR Vbeta segments and 13 reverse primers for TCR Jbeta segments was used. TCRdb limited this immuneACCESS table to in-frame rearrangements with V and J called. A share of clones is missing; checked studies link under half to unresolved V genes, and the rest is unexplained. The sample records tens of thousands of clones, 70% to 80% of which are singletons. Clones ranked in the top ten supply under 8.5% of the sample. Sequenced sample: PBMCs. The receptor source for this set is a man aged 55 to 70 in good health and CMV-seronegative.

This clone came up a few times. The CDR3 is CASSHRQGQTFYTF. CDR3 DNA: TGTGCCAGCAGCCACCGACAGGGGCAAACCTTCTACACCTTC. The V and J genes are TRBV6-6 and TRBJ1-2, with 8 bases matching TRBD1. Germline loops: CDR1 MNHNY, CDR2 SVGAGI (reference sequence). The CDR3 is made up of 14 amino acids. V gave up 6 bases and J gave up 10 bases; unmatched junction bases: 13.

This clone was recorded only once. The DNA of the CDR3 is TGTGCCAGCAGCTTATCTGCGGGGGTGGATACGCAGTATTTT. This encodes CASSLSAGVDTQYF. This chain connects TRBV7-9 to TRBJ2-3, with 7 bases matching TRBD2. The CDR3 length is 14 residues. In germline, CDR1 is SEHNR, CDR2 FQNEAQ (reference sequence). Germline trimming cut 2 bases from V and 6 bases from J; bases unmatched to any gene: 5.

This clone is large within its sample. CDR3 amino acids: CASSRGFNQPQHF. CDR3 bases: TGTGCCAGCAGCAGGGGTTTCAATCAGCCCCAGCATTTT. The chain is built from TRBV28 and TRBJ1-5; a weak D match, TRBD1 (6 bases). This CDR3 spans 13 amino acids. Germline V gene lookup returns CDR1 MDHEN and CDR2 SYDVKM. The V end lost 6 bases, the J end lost 3 bases, and 9 bases lay between the germline ends.

The V call is TRBV2, the J call TRBJ2-5, with D uncertain. V was shortened by 2 bases and J by 1 base, with 8 bases between the two germline ends. Germline V gives CDR1 SNHLY, CDR2 FYNNEI. The CDR3 has 14 residues. DNA of the CDR3: TGTGCCAGCAGTGAACAGAGCGTCCAAGAGACCCAGTACTTC. Its protein is CASSEQSVQETQYF.

J is TRBJ2-1 and V is TRBV9, with 7 bases aligning to TRBD2. Germline V gene data show CDR1 as SGDLS and CDR2 as YYNGEE. CDR3 size: 15 residues. The V gene end was trimmed by 0 bases and the J gene end by 2 bases; junction bases not matched to a gene: 2. CDR3 residues: CASSVGGGAYNEQFF. Written as DNA, the CDR3 is TGTGCCAGCAGCGTAGGTGGGGGGGCCTACAATGAGCAGTTCTTC.

This clone was seen more than once but under ten times. V gene TRBV19 combines with J gene TRBJ1-5; 7 bases line up with TRBD1. The CDR3 consists of 13 residues. Germline CDR1 is LNHDA and CDR2 is SQIVND (reference sequence). The V and J ends lost 8 bases and 5 bases, in that order; junction bases with no gene match: 6. In nucleotides, the CDR3 is TGTGCCAGTGGTAACAGGGGACATCAGCCCCAGCATTTT. Translating gives CASGNRGHQPQHF.

The V gene is TRBV28, the J gene TRBJ1-6; the D gene is possibly TRBD1 (6 bases). V lost 4 bases and J 8 bases, leaving 12 bases between the germline ends. Germline CDR1 and CDR2: MDHEN and SYDVKM. CDR3 length equals 14 residues. The DNA for the CDR3 is TGTGCCAGCAGTTCACCTGGACAGTATTCACCCCTCCACTTT. Translation gives CASSSPGQYSPLHF.

This clone is a singleton in its sample. The gene calls are TRBV5-4 and TRBJ2-5, with 8 bases that match TRBD1. The CDR3 contains 13 residues. Germline CDR1 and CDR2: SGHNT and YYREEE (reference sequence). The V and J ends lost 4 bases and 5 bases, in that order; junction bases with no gene match: 4. CDR3 residues: CASSPDRDETQYF. The CDR3 DNA reads as TGTGCCAGCAGCCCGGACAGGGACGAGACCCAGTACTTC.

This clone was found a few times. The genes are TRBV23-1 and TRBJ2-2; D may be TRBD2 (7 bases). TRBV23-1 is annotated as an ORF whose role is uncertain. The CDR3 is 16 residues long. Trimming took off 1 base at V and 7 bases at J, with 16 bases between the two ends. CDR3 sequence reads: CASSQFYWGGDGELFF. CDR3 DNA: TGCGCCAGCAGTCAATTTTATTGGGGGGGCGACGGGGAGCTGTTTTTT.

The gene calls are TRBV11-3 and TRBJ2-5; 7 bases are shared with TRBD1. Unmatched junction bases numbered 2, after V lost 4 bases and J lost 3 bases. The CDR3 is 13 residues long. Germline values: CDR1 SGHNT, CDR2 YENEEA. The CDR3 region is CASSYTGEETQYF. The DNA for the CDR3 is TGTGCCAGCAGCTACACAGGGGAAGAGACCCAGTACTTC. The full variable domain, completed using reference TRBV11-3 and TRBJ2-5, is EAGVVQSPRYKIIEKKQPVAFWCNPISGHNTLYWYLQNLGQGPELLIRYENEEAVDDSQLPKDRFSAERLKGVDSTLKIQPAELGDSAVYLCASSYTGEETQYFGPGTRLLVL.

The chain uses TRBV7-9 and TRBJ2-1, with TRBD2 identical over 8 bases. V lost 8 bases and J lost 8; bases outside the gene matches: 8. The germline V gene has CDR1 SEHNR and CDR2 FQNEAQ (reference sequence). The CDR3 contains 13 residues. The CDR3, as DNA: TGTGCCAGCCGGACCGGGGGGGGCCATGAGCAGTTCTTC. Translation gives CASRTGGGHEQFF.

In this sample, this clone turned up once. This chain uses TRBV6-5 with TRBJ1-1; D may be TRBD1 (5 bases). The germline V and J ends were trimmed by 6 bases and 6 bases, with 17 bases remaining between them. The CDR3 is 14 amino acids. CDR1 and CDR2 (germline): MNHEY, SVGAGI. CDR3 sequence reads: CASSPGGSGAEAFF. The DNA of the CDR3 is TGTGCCAGCAGCCCTGGGGGGTCTGGCGCTGAAGCTTTCTTT.